This T cell receptor beta chain was profiled in a study of technical replicates of blood from a few donors. The data were produced by immunoSEQ multiplex PCR, yet TCRdb's version contains in-frame clones alone and is incomplete. The sample carries about 97,000 clones, nearly 96% recorded once. V was cut by 0 bases and J by 4 bases, with 3 bases left in between. The CDR3 contains 12 residues. Germline CDR1 reads MNHNY; CDR2 reads SVGAGI (reference sequence). Sequences were obtained from T cells isolated from PBMCs. This sequence was found in a human donor in good health. The chain couples TRBV6-6 to TRBJ2-5; D unclear. In DNA form, the CDR3 reads TGTGCCAGCAGTTACTCCCGAGAGACCCAGTACTTC. It specifies CASSYSRETQYF.